This record concerns one TCR beta chain sequence. The data were taken from a study of blood T cell repertoires in COVID-19. The repertoire was sequenced with immunoSEQ multiplex PCR; TCRdb's copy has only in-frame clones and lacks some. The data contain hundreds of thousands of clones, approximately 90% of them seen just once; the ten biggest clones take up approximately 1.3%. Trimming removed 5 bases from V and 2 bases from J; junction bases left unmatched: 3. The CDR3 spans 16 residues. Germline V gives CDR1 LGHNT, CDR2 FRNRAP. The receptor was isolated from a young woman who had been exposed to COVID-19. The chain has TRBV12-5 and TRBJ2-5; 15 bases agree with TRBD2. The sequencing sample was made of PBMCs or T cells enriched from blood (not recorded which). CDR3 residues: CASGLGTSGGQETQYF. CDR3 bases: TGTGCTAGTGGTCTAGGGACTAGCGGGGGGCAAGAGACCCAGTACTTC.